This T cell receptor beta chain was identified in a study of Tregs in tolerant kidney transplant recipients. Overall study context: Related graft donors supplied nonmyeloablative bone marrow transplants, and mixed chimerism was transient.

Findings and caveats of the study: Validation in larger populations is needed because few patients were studied. Some patients' samples used different primers over time, so nucleotide sequences weren't comparable.

Regarding this clone: Its antigen remains unidentified.

Libraries were prepared by immunoSEQ multiplex PCR; TCRdb keeps only in-frame clonotypes and omits some of them. The sample totals some 52,000 clones; its top ten clones hold approximately 0.81%. The receptor comes from a human donor who received a combined kidney and bone marrow transplant. The sample here was CD4+ T cells from blood, taken before the transplant.

The sequenced part of the CDR3 DNA is TGTGCCAGCAGCCAAGCCGGGGAGACC. This sequence encodes CASSQAGET. The CDR3 as a whole reads CASSQAGETQYF. The chain has TRBV14 and TRBJ2-5; D uncertain. The read ends 3 residues early relative to the CDR3; the germline J gene fills the gap. Germline CDR1 reads SGHDN; CDR2 reads FVKESK. This CDR3 is built from 12 residues. Between the trimmed V and J ends, which lost 1 base and 5 bases, there was a span of 5 bases.